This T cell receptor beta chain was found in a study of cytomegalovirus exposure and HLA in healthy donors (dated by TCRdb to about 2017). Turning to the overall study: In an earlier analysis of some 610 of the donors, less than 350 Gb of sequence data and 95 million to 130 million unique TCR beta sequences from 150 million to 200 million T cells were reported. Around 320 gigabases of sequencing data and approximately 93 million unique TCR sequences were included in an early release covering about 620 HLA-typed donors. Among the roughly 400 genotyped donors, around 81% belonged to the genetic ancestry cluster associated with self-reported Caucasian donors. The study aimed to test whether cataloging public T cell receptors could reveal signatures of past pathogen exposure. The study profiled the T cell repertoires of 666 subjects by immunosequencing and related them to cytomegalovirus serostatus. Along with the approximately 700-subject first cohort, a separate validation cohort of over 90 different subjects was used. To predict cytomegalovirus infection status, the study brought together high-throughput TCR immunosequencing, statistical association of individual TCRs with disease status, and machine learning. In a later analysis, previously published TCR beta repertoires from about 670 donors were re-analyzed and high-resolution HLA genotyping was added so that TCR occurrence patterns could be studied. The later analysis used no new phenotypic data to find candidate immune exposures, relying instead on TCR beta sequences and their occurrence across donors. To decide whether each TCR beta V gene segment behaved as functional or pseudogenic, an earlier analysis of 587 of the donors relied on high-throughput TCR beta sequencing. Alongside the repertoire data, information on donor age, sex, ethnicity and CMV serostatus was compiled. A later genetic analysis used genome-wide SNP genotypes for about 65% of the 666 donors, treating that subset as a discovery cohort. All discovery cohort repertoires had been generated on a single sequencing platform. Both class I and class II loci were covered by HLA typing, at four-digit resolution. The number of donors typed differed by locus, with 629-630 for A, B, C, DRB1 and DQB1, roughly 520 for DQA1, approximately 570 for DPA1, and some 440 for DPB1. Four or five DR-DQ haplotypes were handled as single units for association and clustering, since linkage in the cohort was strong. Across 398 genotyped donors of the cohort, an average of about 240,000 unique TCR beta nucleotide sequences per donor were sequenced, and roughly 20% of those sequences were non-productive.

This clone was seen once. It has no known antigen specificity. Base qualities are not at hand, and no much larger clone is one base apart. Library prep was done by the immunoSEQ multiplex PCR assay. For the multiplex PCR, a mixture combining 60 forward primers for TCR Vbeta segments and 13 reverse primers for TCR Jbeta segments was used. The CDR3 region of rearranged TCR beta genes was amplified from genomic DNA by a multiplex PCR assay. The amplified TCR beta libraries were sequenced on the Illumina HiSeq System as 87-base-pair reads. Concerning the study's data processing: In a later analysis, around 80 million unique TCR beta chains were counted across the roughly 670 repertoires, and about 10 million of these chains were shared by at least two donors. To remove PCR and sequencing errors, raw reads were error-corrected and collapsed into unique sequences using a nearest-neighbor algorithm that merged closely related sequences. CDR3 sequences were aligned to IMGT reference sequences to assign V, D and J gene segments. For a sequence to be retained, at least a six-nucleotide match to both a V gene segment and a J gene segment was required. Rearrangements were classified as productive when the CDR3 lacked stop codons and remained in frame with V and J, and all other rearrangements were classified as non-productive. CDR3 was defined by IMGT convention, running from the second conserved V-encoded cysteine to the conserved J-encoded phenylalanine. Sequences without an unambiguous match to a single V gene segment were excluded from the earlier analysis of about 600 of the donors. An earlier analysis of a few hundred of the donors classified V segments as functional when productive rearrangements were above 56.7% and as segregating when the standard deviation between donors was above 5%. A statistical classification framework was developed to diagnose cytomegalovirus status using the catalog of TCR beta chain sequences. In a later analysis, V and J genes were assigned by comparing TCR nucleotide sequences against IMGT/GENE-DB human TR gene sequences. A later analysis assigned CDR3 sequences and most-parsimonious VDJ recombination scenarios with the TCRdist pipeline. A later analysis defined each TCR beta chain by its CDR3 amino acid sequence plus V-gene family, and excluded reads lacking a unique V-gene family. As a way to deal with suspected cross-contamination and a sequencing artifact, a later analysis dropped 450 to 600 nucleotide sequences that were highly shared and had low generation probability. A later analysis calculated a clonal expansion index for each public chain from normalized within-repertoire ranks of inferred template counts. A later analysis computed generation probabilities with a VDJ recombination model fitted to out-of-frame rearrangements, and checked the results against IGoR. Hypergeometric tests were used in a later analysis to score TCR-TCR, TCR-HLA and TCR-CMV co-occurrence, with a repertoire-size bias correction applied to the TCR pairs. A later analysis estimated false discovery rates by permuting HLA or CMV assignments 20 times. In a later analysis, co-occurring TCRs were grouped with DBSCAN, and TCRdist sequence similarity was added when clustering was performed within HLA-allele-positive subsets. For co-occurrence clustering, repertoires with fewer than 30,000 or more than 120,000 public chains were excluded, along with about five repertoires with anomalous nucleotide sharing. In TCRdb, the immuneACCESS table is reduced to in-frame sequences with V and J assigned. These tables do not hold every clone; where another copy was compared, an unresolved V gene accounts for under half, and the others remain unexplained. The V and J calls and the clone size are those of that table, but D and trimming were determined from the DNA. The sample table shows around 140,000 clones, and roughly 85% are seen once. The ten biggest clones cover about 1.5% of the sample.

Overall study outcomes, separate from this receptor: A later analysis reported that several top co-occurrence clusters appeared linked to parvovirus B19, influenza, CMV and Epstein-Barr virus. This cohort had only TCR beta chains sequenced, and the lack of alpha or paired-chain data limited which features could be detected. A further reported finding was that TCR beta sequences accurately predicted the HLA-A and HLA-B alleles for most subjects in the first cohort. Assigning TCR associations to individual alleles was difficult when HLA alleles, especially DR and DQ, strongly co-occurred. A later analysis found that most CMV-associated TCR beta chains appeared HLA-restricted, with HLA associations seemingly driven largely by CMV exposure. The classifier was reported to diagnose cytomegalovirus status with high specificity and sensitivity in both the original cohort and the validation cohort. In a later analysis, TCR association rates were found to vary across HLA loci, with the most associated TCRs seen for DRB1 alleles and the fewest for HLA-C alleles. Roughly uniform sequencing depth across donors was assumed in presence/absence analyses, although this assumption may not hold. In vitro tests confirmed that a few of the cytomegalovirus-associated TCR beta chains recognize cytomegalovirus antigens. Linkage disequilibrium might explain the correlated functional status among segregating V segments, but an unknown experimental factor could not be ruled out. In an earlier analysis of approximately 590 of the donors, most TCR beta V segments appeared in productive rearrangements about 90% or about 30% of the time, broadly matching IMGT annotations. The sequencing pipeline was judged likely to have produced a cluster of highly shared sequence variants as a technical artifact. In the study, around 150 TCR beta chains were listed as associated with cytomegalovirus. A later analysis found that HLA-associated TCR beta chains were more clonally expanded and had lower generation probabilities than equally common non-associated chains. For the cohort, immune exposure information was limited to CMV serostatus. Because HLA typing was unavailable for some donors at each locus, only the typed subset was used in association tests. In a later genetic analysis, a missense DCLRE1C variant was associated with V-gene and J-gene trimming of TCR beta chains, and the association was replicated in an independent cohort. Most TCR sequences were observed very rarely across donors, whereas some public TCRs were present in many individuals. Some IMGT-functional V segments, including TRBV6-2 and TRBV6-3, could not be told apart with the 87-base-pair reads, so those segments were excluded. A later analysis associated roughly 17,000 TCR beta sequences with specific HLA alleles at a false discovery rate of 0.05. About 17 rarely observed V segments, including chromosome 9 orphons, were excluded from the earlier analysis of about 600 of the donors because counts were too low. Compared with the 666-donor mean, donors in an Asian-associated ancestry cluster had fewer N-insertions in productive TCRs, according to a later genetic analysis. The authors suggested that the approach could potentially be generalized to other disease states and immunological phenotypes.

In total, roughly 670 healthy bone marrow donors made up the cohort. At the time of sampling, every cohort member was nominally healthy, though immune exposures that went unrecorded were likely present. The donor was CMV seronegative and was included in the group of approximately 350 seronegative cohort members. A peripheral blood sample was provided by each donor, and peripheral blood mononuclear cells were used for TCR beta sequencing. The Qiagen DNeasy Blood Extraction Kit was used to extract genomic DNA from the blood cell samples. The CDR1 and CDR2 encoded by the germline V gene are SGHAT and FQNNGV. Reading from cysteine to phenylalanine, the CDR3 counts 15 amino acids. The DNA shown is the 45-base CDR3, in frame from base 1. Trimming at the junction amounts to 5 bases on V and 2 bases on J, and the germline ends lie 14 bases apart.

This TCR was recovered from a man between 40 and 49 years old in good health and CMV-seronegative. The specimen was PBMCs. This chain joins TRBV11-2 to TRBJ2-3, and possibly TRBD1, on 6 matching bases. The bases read TGTGCCAGCAGCACACAGGGCCGGGACACAGATACGCAGTATTTT. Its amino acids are CASSTQGRDTDTQYF.